The 12 T cell receptor beta chains below all came from one sample that was sequenced in a study of regulatory T cells in long-lasting Graves disease. As for time point: newly diagnosed GD, antithyroid drugs for less than 3 months. There was RNA extracted from PBMCs, and the TCR library was made from it. HTBI primers from iRepertoire and Arm-PCR of CDR3 regions yielded the TCR beta libraries. TCRdb re-called the multiplex PCR reads with MiXCR, one entry per CDR3 protein. Of 680,000 or so distinct CDR3 sequences listed, 16% are singletons. These data were also reused for a study on T cells in Graves' hyperthyroidism and ophthalmopathy.

Sample: peripheral blood mononuclear cells (PBMCs), taken at new diagnosis, from a patient treated with antithyroid drugs. These receptors all come from a woman in her 30s with Graves disease.

The chain is built from TRBV12-3 or TRBV12-4 and TRBJ1-5; D is possibly TRBD1 (6 bases). V lost 4 bases to trimming and J lost 11 bases, with 18 bases between them. The CDR3 length is 14 residues. The CDR3: CASSSTASPGAQHF. CDR3 DNA sequence: TGTGCCAGCAGTTCGACAGCGTCCCCAGGGGCCCAGCATTTT.

This chain links TRBV7-3 with TRBJ2-1; D possibly corresponds to TRBD2 (6 bases). Germline CDR1 and CDR2: SGHTA and FQGTGA. Between the trimmed V and J ends, which lost 5 bases and 9 bases, there was a span of 14 bases. The CDR3 contains 13 residues. In DNA form, the CDR3 reads TGTGCCAGCAGCATGACTAGAGATATTGAGCAGTTCTTC. As protein: CASSMTRDIEQFF.

In the case of this clonotype: A read error may explain this, as a much larger clone is one base away. This chain links TRBV27 with TRBJ1-2; weak D call: TRBD1 (5 bases). This CDR3 contains 14 residues. Trimming removed 5 bases at V and 7 bases at J, with 17 bases between. Germline lookup yields CDR1 MNHEY and CDR2 SMNVEV (reference sequence). CDR3 sequence: CASSPLGTECGYTF. The CDR3 DNA reads TGTGCCAGCAGTCCCCTAGGGACGGAGTGTGGCTACACCTTC.

Ten or more counts support this clonotype. J is TRBJ2-3 and V is TRBV7-3; no firm D call. The CDR3 consists of 12 residues. V dropped 0 bases and J dropped 4 bases, with 2 bases sitting between them. In germline, CDR1 is SGHTA, CDR2 FQGTGA. CDR3 sequence reads: CASSLTSDTQYF. The CDR3 DNA is TGTGCCAGCAGCTTAACTTCAGATACGCAGTATTTT.

This clonotype appeared once. The chain combines TRBV6-1 with TRBJ1-4; D is perhaps TRBD1 (5 bases). This CDR3 spans 16 amino acids. The V end was cut by 6 bases, the J end by 7 bases, with 21 bases between. The V gene's germline CDR1 is MNHNS and CDR2 SASEGT. The CDR3 bases are TGTGCCAGCAGCTCTCAAATCCCTCGGGGGACTGAAAAACTGTTTTTT. Its protein product is CASSSQIPRGTEKLFF.

This clonotype was detected many times. J is TRBJ2-7 and V is TRBV11-2; no clear D gene. Per germline, CDR1 SGHAT and CDR2 FQNNGV. The length of the CDR3 is 14 residues. Trimming cost V 5 bases and J 4 bases, with 15 bases left between them. The CDR3 protein is CASSPTIPSYEQYF. The DNA for the CDR3 is TGTGCCAGCAGCCCAACGATCCCTTCTTACGAGCAGTACTTC. Looking up the rest from reference TRBV11-2 and TRBJ2-7 gives the full variable domain: EAGVAQSPRYKIIEKRQSVAFWCNPISGHATLYWYQQILGQGPKLLIQFQNNGVVDDSQLPKDRFSAERLKGVDSTLKIQPAKLEDSAVYLCASSPTIPSYEQYFGPGTRLTVT.

In this sample, this clonotype turned up many times. J is TRBJ2-2 and V is TRBV7-9; D gene ambiguous. The CDR3 length is 13 residues. From germline, CDR1 is SEHNR and CDR2 FQNEAQ (reference sequence). V lost 3 bases, J lost 3 bases, and 5 bases lay in between. The CDR3 region is CASSFLDTGELFF. Here the CDR3 DNA reads TGTGCCAGCAGCTTCTTGGACACCGGGGAGCTGTTTTTT.

This clonotype was counted between two and nine times. V gene TRBV11-2 combines with J gene TRBJ2-3, with 7 positions matching TRBD2. CDR3 length: 17 amino acids. The V gene end was trimmed by 6 bases and the J gene end by 0 bases; junction bases not matched to a gene: 12. CDR1 is SGHAT, CDR2 FQNNGV, per germline. CDR3 sequence: CASRGFTSASSTDTQYF. The CDR3 coding sequence is TGTGCCAGCAGGGGATTTACTAGCGCCTCTAGCACAGATACGCAGTATTTT.

This clonotype has ten or more counts. This rearrangement joins TRBV10-2 to TRBJ1-1; D remains ambiguous. This CDR3 contains 11 residues. V gave up 7 bases and J gave up 3 bases, with 6 bases separating them. Germline CDR1 WSHSY, CDR2 SAAADI. The CDR3 DNA sequence: TGCGCCAGCACTAAGGACACTGAAGCTTTCTTT. This translates into CASTKDTEAFF.

V is TRBV10-3 and J is TRBJ2-3; D is undetermined. V was cut by 3 bases and J by 0 bases, with 4 bases left in between. Germline-derived CDR1 and CDR2 are ENHRY and SYGVKD. The CDR3 runs 13 residues. The CDR3 DNA follows: TGTGCCATCAGTGACCGAAGCACAGATACGCAGTATTTT. The encoded protein is CAISDRSTDTQYF.

There are many counts of this clonotype. The chain has TRBV28 and TRBJ2-1, with no clear D. V dropped 6 bases and J dropped 0 bases, with 6 bases sitting between them. Germline CDR1 reads MDHEN; CDR2 reads SYDVKM. The CDR3 length is 13 residues. The CDR3: CASRMSSYNEQFF. CDR3 bases: TGTGCCAGCAGGATGAGCTCCTACAATGAGCAGTTCTTC.

This clonotype was seen repeatedly, ten times or more. The gene calls are TRBV2 and TRBJ2-1; 11 bases fit TRBD2. Germline-derived CDR1 and CDR2 are SNHLY and FYNNEI. V trimming: 5 bases; J trimming: 6 bases; junction bases outside the gene matches: 3. This CDR3 is built from 14 residues. CDR3 bases: TGTGCCAGCAGTTTTGGGACTAGCGGCAATGAGCAGTTCTTC. Residues: CASSFGTSGNEQFF. The full variable domain, rest sourced from reference TRBV2 and TRBJ2-1, is EPEVTQTPSHQVTQMGQEVILRCVPISNHLYFYWYRQILGQKVEFLVSFYNNEISEKSEIFDDQFSVERPDGSNFTLKIRSTKLEDSAMYFCASSFGTSGNEQFFGPGTRLTVL.